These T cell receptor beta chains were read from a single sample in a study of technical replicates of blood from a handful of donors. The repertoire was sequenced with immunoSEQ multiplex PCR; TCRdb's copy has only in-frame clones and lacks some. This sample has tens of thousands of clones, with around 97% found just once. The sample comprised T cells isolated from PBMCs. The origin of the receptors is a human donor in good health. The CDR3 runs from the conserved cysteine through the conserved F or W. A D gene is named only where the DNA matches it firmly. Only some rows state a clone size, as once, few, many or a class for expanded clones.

TGTGCCAGCGTGCAGAATAATTCACCCCTCCACTTT	CASVQNNSPLHF	.	TRBJ1-6	12	TRBV5-4	.
TGTGCCAGCAGCTTAGAATCAAGTCGGAGGCAGGGGGCGGGAGCTTTCTTT	CASSLESSRRQGAGAFF	once	TRBJ1-1	17	TRBV11-2	TRBD1
TGCGCCAGCAGCTTGGGGACAGAGTACGAGCAGTACTTC	CASSLGTEYEQYF	.	TRBJ2-7	13	TRBV5-1	.
TGTGCAAGTCGCCCCCCACACGACGACAGGGTTGGAGCTTTCTTT	CASRPPHDDRVGAFF	.	TRBJ1-1	15	TRBV12-2	.
TGTGCCAGCAGGGAGCGGGAGCGGTCCTACAATGAGCAGTTCTTC	CASRERERSYNEQFF	once	TRBJ2-1	15	TRBV6-1	TRBD2
TGTGCCAGTCGGACAAACCCGAACACCGGGGAGCTGTTTTTT	CASRTNPNTGELFF	.	TRBJ2-2	14	TRBV19	.
TGTGCTAGTGGTCCCGGCGGCGTCGGCTACGAGCAGTACTTC	CASGPGGVGYEQYF	.	TRBJ2-7	14	TRBV12-5	.
TGTGCCAGTAGTATGACAGGGGGCGGATACGAGCAGTACTTC	CASSMTGGGYEQYF	.	TRBJ2-7	14	TRBV19	TRBD1
TGTGCCACCACCACAGGGGAATTTCTCTCTGGGGCCAACGTCCTGACTTTC	CATTTGEFLSGANVLTF	.	TRBJ2-6	17	TRBV15	TRBD1
TGTGCCAGCAGCGTAGATGTCGGCGGAAGCACAGATACGCAGTATTTT	CASSVDVGGSTDTQYF	.	TRBJ2-3	16	TRBV9	.
TGTGCCAGCAGCTTTACCCTGACAGGTCCCTACGAGCAGTACTTC	CASSFTLTGPYEQYF	once	TRBJ2-7	15	TRBV7-9	.
TGTGCCAGCTCACCGCCACTAGCGGGATCTTACGAGCAGTACTTC	CASSPPLAGSYEQYF	.	TRBJ2-7	15	TRBV18	TRBD2
TGCAGCGTTGAAGATAGGGAGGGCGGACCCTCCTACGAGCAGTACTTC	CSVEDREGGPSYEQYF	.	TRBJ2-7	16	TRBV29-1	TRBD2
TGTGCCAGCAGCCCGAGAGGGACTAGCGGGAGGATAAAGGCCGGGGAGCTGTTTTTT	CASSPRGTSGRIKAGELFF	.	TRBJ2-2	19	TRBV7-8	TRBD2
TGTGCCAGCAGTAGGGACAGCCCATATGGCTACACCTTC	CASSRDSPYGYTF	once	TRBJ1-2	13	TRBV2	TRBD1
TGTGCCAGCTGGGGGACTAGTTTCAATGAGCAGTTCTTC	CASWGTSFNEQFF	.	TRBJ2-1	13	TRBV18	TRBD2
TGCGCCAGCAGCCAAGCTGCCAGGGTTGATCAGCCCCAGCATTTT	CASSQAARVDQPQHF	.	TRBJ1-5	15	TRBV4-1	.
TGTGCCAGCACCCTCACAACCTACCGGGGGAGCTCCTACAATGAGCAGTTCTTC	CASTLTTYRGSSYNEQFF	.	TRBJ2-1	18	TRBV2	.
TGCAGCGTTGGTCGGAACACTGAAGCTTTCTTT	CSVGRNTEAFF	.	TRBJ1-1	11	TRBV29-1	.
TGTGCCAGCAGTGCGACAGGGGAGGGGTTCTACGGGCAGTACTTC	CASSATGEGFYGQYF	few	TRBJ2-7	15	TRBV25-1	.